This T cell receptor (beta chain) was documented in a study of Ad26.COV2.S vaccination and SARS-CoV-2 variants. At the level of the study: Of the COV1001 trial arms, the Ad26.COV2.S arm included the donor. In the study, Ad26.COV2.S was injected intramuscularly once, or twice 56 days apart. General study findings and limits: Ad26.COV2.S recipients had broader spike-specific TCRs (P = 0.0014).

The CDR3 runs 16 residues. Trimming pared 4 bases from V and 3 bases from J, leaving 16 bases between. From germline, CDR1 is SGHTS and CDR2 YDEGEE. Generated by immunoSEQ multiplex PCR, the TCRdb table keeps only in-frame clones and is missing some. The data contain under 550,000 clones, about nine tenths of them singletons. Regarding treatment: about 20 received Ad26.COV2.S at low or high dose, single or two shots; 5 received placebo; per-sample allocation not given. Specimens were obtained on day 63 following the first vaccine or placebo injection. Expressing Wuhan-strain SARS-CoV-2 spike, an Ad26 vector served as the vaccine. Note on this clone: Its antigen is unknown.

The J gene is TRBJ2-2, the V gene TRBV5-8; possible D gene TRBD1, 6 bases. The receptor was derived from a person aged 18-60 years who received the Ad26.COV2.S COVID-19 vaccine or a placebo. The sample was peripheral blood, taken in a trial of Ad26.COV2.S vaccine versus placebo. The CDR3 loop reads CASSTSDSSYTGELFF. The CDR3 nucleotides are TGTGCCAGCAGCACTTCGGACAGTTCTTACACCGGGGAGCTGTTTTTT.